The rows below give T cell receptor beta chains drawn from one sample of a study of cytomegalovirus exposure and HLA in healthy donors. TCRdb's copy holds only in-frame clones and misses some; the assay was immunoSEQ multiplex PCR. The specimen's table records 120,000 to 150,000 clones. Material: PBMCs. The receptors here all came from a woman between 50 and 59 years old in good health and CMV-seronegative. CDR3s include the opening cysteine and the closing phenylalanine or tryptophan. D genes are given only for firm matches.

j_gene	v_gene	d_gene	CDR3nt	CDR3aa
TRBJ2-7	TRBV4-1	-	TGCGCCAGCAGCCCTTTCGACAGGACCTACGAGCAGTACTTC	CASSPFDRTYEQYF
TRBJ2-1	TRBV2	-	TGTGCCACGGCCGAGGTTTACAATGAGCAGTTCTTC	CATAEVYNEQFF
TRBJ2-7	TRBV5-4	TRBD2	TGTGCCAGCAGCTTTGGAACGGGGGGTATTTTCTACGAGCAGTACTTC	CASSFGTGGIFYEQYF
TRBJ1-3	TRBV5-1	-	TGCGCCAGCAGCCCGGGATTCGGGGATGGAAACACCATATATTTT	CASSPGFGDGNTIYF
TRBJ1-5	TRBV4-1	-	TGCGCCAGCAGCCAAGAGGGAAAGGGGCCGAATCAGCCCCAGCATTTT	CASSQEGKGPNQPQHF
TRBJ1-5	TRBV13	-	TGTGCCAGCCGCGACGGGGGGGGAGGGAGCAATCAGCCCCAGCATTTT	CASRDGGGGSNQPQHF
TRBJ1-1	TRBV6-6	TRBD1	TGTGCCAGCAGTCAAATGACAGGGTGGGACACTGAAGCTTTCTTT	CASSQMTGWDTEAFF
TRBJ1-6	TRBV6-6	TRBD1	TGTGCCAGCAGTCGGGACAGGGGGGGATCACCCCTCCACTTT	CASSRDRGGSPLHF
TRBJ1-2	TRBV19	TRBD1	TGTGCCAGTAGTAAAAGGACAGGGCATGGCTACACCTTC	CASSKRTGHGYTF
TRBJ1-1	TRBV7-8	TRBD1	TGTGCCAGCAGCCCGAGCCGGGACAGGGGAAACACTGAAGCTTTCTTT	CASSPSRDRGNTEAFF
TRBJ1-3	TRBV2	-	TGTGCCAGCAGTGAAAGGCGTCCGGACACTTTGACCTCTGGAAACACCATATATTTT	CASSERRPDTLTSGNTIYF
TRBJ2-7	TRBV5-6	-	TGTGCCAGCAGCCCGACAGGACGCTACGAGCAGTACTTC	CASSPTGRYEQYF
TRBJ1-5	TRBV30	-	TGTGCCTGGAGACTACGGGGGACCCAAGGGCCCCAGCATTTT	CAWRLRGTQGPQHF
TRBJ1-2	TRBV5-4	TRBD1	TGTGCCAGCAGCTTGCCCGGACAGGGACCTTTTGGCTACACCTTC	CASSLPGQGPFGYTF
TRBJ2-3	TRBV7-8	-	TGTGCCAGCAGCTTAGTTTCAGGGAGCACAGATACGCAGTATTTT	CASSLVSGSTDTQYF
TRBJ2-7	TRBV9	TRBD1	TGTGCCAGCAGCGACAGTCCGGGACAGGGGTACGAGCAGTACTTC	CASSDSPGQGYEQYF
TRBJ2-1	TRBV5-1	-	TGCGCCAGCAGCTTCCTAGGGGGCAATGAGCAGTTCTTC	CASSFLGGNEQFF
TRBJ2-1	TRBV7-9	TRBD2	TGTGCCAGCAGCTTAGGTAGCGGGGGATACAATGAGCAGTTCTTC	CASSLGSGGYNEQFF
TRBJ1-2	TRBV19	-	TGTGCCAGTAGTCGTGTGCCGGCGGCTGGCTACACCTTC	CASSRVPAAGYTF
TRBJ2-7	TRBV11-3	TRBD1	TGTGCCAGCAGCATGGGACAGGGCGACGAGCAGTACTTC	CASSMGQGDEQYF